This is a list of T cell receptor beta chains from one sample in a study of CD8 T cells in Susac syndrome. In TCRdb, the immunoSEQ multiplex PCR reads were re-called with MiXCR into one record per CDR3 protein. Altogether about 130,000 distinct CDR3 sequences are present, over 90% being singletons, with the ten largest covering more than 0.09%. Input material: CD4+ T cells from PBMCs. These TCRs come from a human donor in good health. The CDR3 runs from the conserved cysteine through the conserved F or W.

j_call: TRBJ2-2
v_call: TRBV5-5
cdr3_aa: CASSPPGLAGNTGELFF

j_call: TRBJ2-3
v_call: TRBV2
cdr3_aa: CATRTGISTDTQYF

j_call: TRBJ2-7
v_call: TRBV29-1
cdr3_aa: CSVQTGTPILRGEQYF

j_call: TRBJ1-5
v_call: TRBV4-2
cdr3_aa: CASNVGTNQPQHF

j_call: TRBJ1-1
v_call: TRBV5-1
cdr3_aa: CASSAQVDTEAFF

j_call: TRBJ2-2
v_call: TRBV29-1
cdr3_aa: CSVGEREVTGELFF

j_call: TRBJ2-2
v_call: TRBV19
cdr3_aa: CASSMRAGLLTGELFF

j_call: TRBJ2-1
v_call: TRBV9
cdr3_aa: CASSPLAQTYNEQFF

j_call: TRBJ2-7
v_call: TRBV12-3/TRBV12-4
cdr3_aa: CASRRSPGEEQYF

j_call: TRBJ2-7
v_call: TRBV10-2
cdr3_aa: CASSWTSATYEQYF

j_call: TRBJ1-1
v_call: TRBV29-1
cdr3_aa: CSVGTGNTEAFF

j_call: TRBJ2-5
v_call: TRBV18
cdr3_aa: CASSPRSGGSGETQYF

j_call: TRBJ1-2
v_call: TRBV7-9
cdr3_aa: CASSLEANYGYTF

j_call: TRBJ2-3
v_call: TRBV6-6
cdr3_aa: CASSYSTGGRDTQYF

j_call: TRBJ2-1
v_call: TRBV6-5
cdr3_aa: CASTVGGGSYNEQFF

j_call: TRBJ1-2
v_call: TRBV29-1
cdr3_aa: CSVEAGPYGYTF

j_call: TRBJ1-2
v_call: TRBV9
cdr3_aa: CASSVRGGSYGYTF

j_call: TRBJ2-3
v_call: TRBV27
cdr3_aa: CASSLSGWVGTDTQYF

j_call: TRBJ2-3
v_call: TRBV3-1
cdr3_aa: CASSHPRDRGKDTQYF

j_call: TRBJ1-1
v_call: TRBV29-1
cdr3_aa: CSGSRGFTEAFF

j_call: TRBJ2-6
v_call: TRBV29-1
cdr3_aa: CSVEGGPSGANVLTF

j_call: TRBJ2-1
v_call: TRBV29-1
cdr3_aa: CSALGTSGRYNEQFF

j_call: TRBJ2-3
v_call: TRBV29-1
cdr3_aa: CSVHSLAITDTQYF

j_call: TRBJ2-7
v_call: TRBV19
cdr3_aa: CASSIADRGYEQYF

j_call: TRBJ1-1
v_call: TRBV6-2/TRBV6-3
cdr3_aa: CASSYSAREAFF

j_call: TRBJ2-5
v_call: TRBV5-4
cdr3_aa: CASSLLGGGTETQYF

j_call: TRBJ1-5
v_call: TRBV5-4
cdr3_aa: CASSLDGGGQPQHF

j_call: TRBJ2-6
v_call: TRBV5-1
cdr3_aa: CASSLGISGANVLTF

j_call: TRBJ2-1
v_call: TRBV24-1
cdr3_aa: CATGGSLEEQFF

j_call: TRBJ2-5
v_call: TRBV27
cdr3_aa: CASSLRLLAGETQYF

j_call: TRBJ1-4
v_call: TRBV20-1
cdr3_aa: CSARDQQGSRKLFF

j_call: TRBJ2-7
v_call: TRBV6-5
cdr3_aa: CASSSLGRGKQYF

j_call: TRBJ2-5
v_call: TRBV3-1
cdr3_aa: CASSQVGRRSETQYF

j_call: TRBJ2-1
v_call: TRBV6-6
cdr3_aa: CASSYDYGGLKNEQFF

j_call: TRBJ2-7
v_call: TRBV6-6
cdr3_aa: CASKGSYEQYF

j_call: TRBJ1-2
v_call: TRBV3-1
cdr3_aa: CASSQDGSGVFGYTF

j_call: TRBJ2-5
v_call: TRBV18
cdr3_aa: CASSARTGESETQYF

j_call: TRBJ2-1
v_call: TRBV25-1
cdr3_aa: CASSVAGAVYNEQFF

j_call: TRBJ2-1
v_call: TRBV18
cdr3_aa: CASTLGQGREQFF

j_call: TRBJ2-7
v_call: TRBV6-6
cdr3_aa: CASLGASGNREQYF

j_call: TRBJ2-3
v_call: TRBV5-1
cdr3_aa: CASSFLLAGENTQYF

j_call: TRBJ2-2
v_call: TRBV20-1
cdr3_aa: CSARDVGTNTGELFF

j_call: TRBJ2-3
v_call: TRBV28
cdr3_aa: CASSLGPPTDTQYF

j_call: TRBJ1-5
v_call: TRBV27
cdr3_aa: CASSPNPKVLSNQPQHF

j_call: TRBJ1-1
v_call: TRBV12-3/TRBV12-4
cdr3_aa: CASSFQGPLNTEAFF

j_call: TRBJ1-1
v_call: TRBV30
cdr3_aa: CAWTGPTGVAAFF

j_call: TRBJ2-5
v_call: TRBV7-9
cdr3_aa: CASSSLKYQETQYF

j_call: TRBJ2-7
v_call: TRBV28
cdr3_aa: CASTPGGTHEQYF

j_call: TRBJ1-5
v_call: TRBV18
cdr3_aa: CASSPQWTGNQPQHF

j_call: TRBJ2-4
v_call: TRBV19
cdr3_aa: CASTSDRRLNIQYF

j_call: TRBJ1-1
v_call: TRBV14
cdr3_aa: CASSQETGWVRNTEAFF

j_call: TRBJ2-2
v_call: TRBV6-2/TRBV6-3
cdr3_aa: CASTYRTANTGELFF

j_call: TRBJ1-1
v_call: TRBV6-5
cdr3_aa: CASRGQGQAFF